The 10 T cell receptor beta chains below come from one sample, sequenced in a study of blood T cell repertoires in COVID-19. Data came from immunoSEQ multiplex PCR; TCRdb stores just in-frame clones and leaves some out. The table has 180,000 or so clones, 81% seen once; the top ten hold approximately 11%. Material: peripheral blood. The receptor source for this set is a woman between 40 and 50 years old with COVID-19, enrolled during active disease.

This chain uses TRBV2 with TRBJ2-7, with 8 nucleotides matching TRBD1. Germline V CDR1 and CDR2: SNHLY, FYNNEI. The CDR3 spans 16 residues. Trimming took 6 bases from V and 2 from J; bases not matched to a gene: 12. The CDR3 DNA follows: TGTGCCAGCAGATATACCGGGACAGGCAAAACCTACGAGCAGTACTTC. Protein sequence: CASRYTGTGKTYEQYF. Filled out from reference TRBV2 and TRBJ2-7, the complete variable domain reads EPEVTQTPSHQVTQMGQEVILRCVPISNHLYFYWYRQILGQKVEFLVSFYNNEISEKSEIFDDQFSVERPDGSNFTLKIRSTKLEDSAMYFCASRYTGTGKTYEQYFGPGTRLTVT.

The V call is TRBV19, the J call TRBJ2-1, with D perhaps TRBD2 (6 bases). This CDR3 has 13 residues. The germline V gene encodes CDR1 LNHDA and CDR2 SQIVND (reference sequence). The V end lost 1 base, the J end lost 11 bases, and 12 bases lay between the germline ends. The CDR3 coding sequence is TGTGCCAGTAGTATAGTCTGGGGGGATAAGCAGTTCTTC. Encoded protein: CASSIVWGDKQFF.

This clone was picked up one time. The J gene is TRBJ2-3, the V gene TRBV6-1; a weak D match, TRBD1 (5 bases). V was clipped by 3 bases and J by 4 bases, with 11 bases between them. CDR3 size: 14 residues. Germline V gene lookup returns CDR1 MNHNS and CDR2 SASEGT. CDR3 sequence: CASSDTPGPDTQYF. DNA of the CDR3: TGTGCCAGCAGTGATACCCCAGGGCCAGATACGCAGTATTTT.

The chain employs TRBV18 and TRBJ2-5; TRBD2 matches 11 bases. Germline assignment: CDR1 KGHSH and CDR2 LQKENI. Trimming took 1 base from V and 2 from J; bases not matched to a gene: 3. The CDR3 has 16 amino acids. CDR3 sequence (DNA): TGTGCCAGCTCACCACTGTCTAGCGGGGGGCAAGAGACCCAGTACTTC. It codes for CASSPLSSGGQETQYF.

The chain has TRBV9 and TRBJ2-3; 8 bases agree with TRBD1. Germline CDR1 reads SGDLS; CDR2 reads YYNGEE. Trimming took 3 bases from V and 6 from J; bases not matched to a gene: 6. The CDR3 is made up of 14 amino acids. CDR3 in amino acids: CASSARQGWDTQYF. The CDR3 region has the DNA TGTGCCAGCAGCGCCCGACAGGGGTGGGATACGCAGTATTTT.

The rearrangement joins TRBV7-9 to TRBJ2-7; the match to TRBD2 covers 7 bases. V was pared by 1 base and J by 2 bases, with 5 bases of the junction left unmatched. The CDR3 loop spans 15 amino acids. CDR1 SEHNR and CDR2 FQNEAQ come from the germline V gene (reference sequence). CDR3 sequence reads: CASSLGAGAAYEQYF. The CDR3 bases are TGTGCCAGCAGCTTAGGGGCGGGAGCGGCCTACGAGCAGTACTTC.

The V and J genes are TRBV9 and TRBJ1-1, with D possibly matching TRBD1 (6 bases). The CDR3 runs to 14 residues. Germline CDR1 is SGDLS and CDR2 is YYNGEE. Trimming shortened V by 3 bases and J by 6 bases, and 15 bases separated the two germline ends. The CDR3, as DNA: TGTGCCAGCAGCGGGGGACAACTAGGCCCTGAAGCTTTCTTT. It specifies CASSGGQLGPEAFF.

The rearrangement joins TRBV28 to TRBJ1-2, with D perhaps matching TRBD1 (6 bases). Trimming took off 6 bases at V and 5 bases at J, with 19 bases between the two ends. Germline CDR1 MDHEN, CDR2 SYDVKM. The CDR3 spans 15 residues. CDR3 bases: TGTGCCAGCAGGGCTTGGGACAAGCCAGGGTATGGCTACACCTTC. Protein: CASRAWDKPGYGYTF.

This clone was detected only once. The CDR3 DNA follows: TGTGCCAGCAGCCTCCTAGCGGAGGTCTACGAGCAGTACTTC. Its protein product is CASSLLAEVYEQYF. The chain has TRBV28 and TRBJ2-7, with 7 bases lining up with TRBD2. Trimming at V came to 6 bases and at J to 3 bases, leaving 8 bases not matched to a gene. The CDR3 contains 14 residues. The germline V gene has CDR1 MDHEN and CDR2 SYDVKM. The variable domain in full, with the rest retrieved from reference TRBV28 and TRBJ2-7, is DVKVTQSSRYLVKRTGEKVFLECVQDMDHENMFWYRQDPGLGLRLIYFSYDVKMKEKGDIPEGYSVSREKKERFSLILESASTNQTSMYLCASSLLAEVYEQYFGPGTRLTVT.

The J gene is TRBJ2-3, the V gene TRBV7-9; D may be TRBD2 (6 bases). V lost 1 base and J lost 8, with 10 bases in between. The CDR3 has 13 residues. The germline CDR1 and CDR2 sequences are SEHNR and FQNEAQ (reference sequence). The CDR3 DNA reads TGTGCCAGCAGCTTAGACGGGGGTGGTACGCAGTATTTT. It codes for CASSLDGGGTQYF.